The 9 T cell receptor beta chains given below trace back to one sample, sequenced in a study of cytomegalovirus exposure and HLA in healthy donors. The PCR contained 60 Vbeta and 13 Jbeta primers. Assay: immunoSEQ multiplex PCR; the TCRdb copy retains only in-frame clones and omits some. This table has 150,000 to 250,000 clones, 79% appearing once. The specimen was PBMCs. These receptors came from a girl between 5 and 17 years old in good health and CMV-seropositive.

This clone was observed once. This chain connects TRBV21-1 to TRBJ1-2. TRBV21-1 is a pseudogene segment. The CDR3 sequence is 15 residues long. The CDR3 region is CASTDIGYYNYGYTF. As DNA, the CDR3 is TGTGCCAGCACCGATATCGGGTACTACAACTATGGCTACACCTTC.

The sample holds one count of this clone. This chain joins TRBV15 and TRBJ2-1, with 7 bases aligning to TRBD1. V lost 5 bases, J lost 7 bases, and 14 bases stayed unmatched. CDR1 is LNHNV, CDR2 YYDKDF, per germline (reference sequence). CDR3 size: 16 residues. CDR3 sequence reads: CATSPPKDRVGNEQFF. Here the CDR3 DNA reads TGTGCCACCAGCCCCCCCAAAGACAGGGTTGGGAATGAGCAGTTCTTC.

The chain joins TRBV6-6 to TRBJ1-5; the D is unclear. The V gene lost 6 bases and the J gene lost 2 bases, with 11 bases spanning the gap. Germline V lookup: CDR1 MNHNY, CDR2 SVGAGI (reference sequence). CDR3 length equals 14 residues. The CDR3: CASRPHGGNQPQHF. The CDR3, as DNA: TGTGCCAGCAGACCTCACGGGGGCAATCAGCCCCAGCATTTT.

CDR3 amino acids: CASSVGTQGAHHEQYF. CDR3 DNA sequence: TGTGCCAGCAGCGTAGGGACACAGGGGGCCCACCACGAGCAGTACTTC. This chain connects TRBV9 to TRBJ2-7; 9 bases match TRBD1. The CDR3 is 16 residues long. Germline V gene data show CDR1 as SGDLS and CDR2 as YYNGEE. V lost 0 bases to trimming and J lost 5 bases; unmatched junction nucleotides: 9.

The rearrangement joins TRBV5-1 to TRBJ2-5, with 8 bases aligning to TRBD2. This CDR3 comprises 16 residues. V lost 4 bases to trimming and J lost 3 bases; unmatched junction nucleotides: 11. Germline CDR1 is SGHRS and CDR2 is YFSETQ. In nucleotides, the CDR3 is TGCGCCAGCAGCGCAGGGACCGGGGGGGTGGAAGAGACCCAGTACTTC. As protein: CASSAGTGGVEETQYF.

This chain uses TRBV5-4 with TRBJ2-5, with no clear D. The V gene lost 2 bases and the J gene lost 4 bases, with 3 bases spanning the gap. This CDR3 contains 11 residues. Germline V gives CDR1 SGHNT, CDR2 YYREEE (reference sequence). CDR3 nucleotide sequence: TGTGCCAGCAGCTTCGGAGAGACCCAGTACTTC. Translating it yields CASSFGETQYF.

A note on this clone: The sample holds other DNA sequences that translate to the same CDR3. The chain carries TRBV10-3 and TRBJ1-1; D is perhaps TRBD1 (6 bases). The CDR3 is 13 amino acids. Looked up from germline, CDR1 is ENHRY and CDR2 is SYGVKD. V lost 5 bases and J 1 base, leaving 8 bases between the germline ends. CDR3 in amino acids: CAISPTGNTEAFF. The CDR3 region has the DNA TGTGCCATCAGTCCGACAGGGAACACTGAAGCTTTCTTT.

The CDR3 DNA follows: TGTGCCAGCAGTTTATCCGGGACTAGCGCCTACCAAGAGACCCAGTACTTC. It encodes CASSLSGTSAYQETQYF. The V gene is TRBV27, the J gene TRBJ2-5; 10 nucleotides align to TRBD2. V lost 0 bases, J lost 0 bases, and 4 bases stayed unmatched. Germline CDR1 is MNHEY and CDR2 is SMNVEV (reference sequence). There are 17 residues in the CDR3.

The chain combines TRBV6-5 with TRBJ1-1, with 8 nucleotides matching TRBD1. There are 14 residues in the CDR3. V was pared by 5 bases and J by 1 base, with 3 bases of the junction left unmatched. Germline V gene lookup returns CDR1 MNHEY and CDR2 SVGAGI. CDR3 bases: TGTGCCAGCAGTCCGACAGGGGCGAACACTGAAGCTTTCTTT. As protein: CASSPTGANTEAFF.